This section outlines one T cell receptor (beta chain) sequence together with its context. Its antigen remains unknown. The data belong to a study of blood T cell dynamics during melanoma immunotherapy. Study-level results: Clones driving repertoire changes may be melanoma-specific or general immune activation.

Assay used: immunoSEQ multiplex PCR; TCRdb lists only in-frame clones, some missing. The sample has approximately 13,000 clones, approximately 89% seen once. Time point in this sample: pre-treatment baseline. Deletions cut 7 bases from V and 6 bases from J, with 22 bases between. CDR1 and CDR2 from the germline V gene are SQVTM and ANQGSEA. This CDR3 has 15 residues. The V and J genes are TRBV29-1 and TRBJ2-1; possible D gene TRBD2, 7 bases. The sequence derives from a human donor with melanoma. The starting material was blood, obtained from a patient treated with checkpoint blockade. Here the CDR3 reads CSDREGGGVINEQFF. The CDR3 region has the DNA TGCAGCGACCGAGAGGGGGGGGGCGTAATCAATGAGCAGTTCTTC.